In this sample, the clone carrying this TCR beta chain turned up a few times. What it binds is unknown. RNA transcripts yielded amplified TCR beta CDR3 regions. During a first-round RT-PCR of the TCR CDR3, the HTBI primer set was used. TCRdb re-derived calls from the multiplex PCR reads in MiXCR, one entry per CDR3 protein. The sample has 700,000 or so distinct CDR3 sequences; more than 12% are singletons. The data stem from a study of T cells in Graves' hyperthyroidism and ophthalmopathy. About the research overall: Specimen type is peripheral blood, collected at initial diagnosis prior to any treatment.

Study results and limitations: Most thyroid clonotypes expanded above 0.001 appeared in blood too. Onset of ophthalmopathy came a median 6.5 months after the model predicted it.

PBMCs were derived from 7.5 to 10 ml fresh peripheral blood. The J segment lost 5 bases and the V segment lost 0 bases, leaving 6 bases of the junction unmatched. The V gene's germline CDR1 is LGHNA and CDR2 YSLEER. There are 16 residues in the CDR3. Material for sequencing was blood. The J gene is TRBJ2-7, the V gene TRBV4-3; TRBD1 aligns across 11 bases. The sequence was obtained from a woman aged 45-60 years with Graves' ophthalmopathy. DNA of the CDR3: TGCGCCAGCAGCCAAGATCAAGGGACAGGGGGTCACGAGCAGTACTTC. Protein sequence: CASSQDQGTGGHEQYF.